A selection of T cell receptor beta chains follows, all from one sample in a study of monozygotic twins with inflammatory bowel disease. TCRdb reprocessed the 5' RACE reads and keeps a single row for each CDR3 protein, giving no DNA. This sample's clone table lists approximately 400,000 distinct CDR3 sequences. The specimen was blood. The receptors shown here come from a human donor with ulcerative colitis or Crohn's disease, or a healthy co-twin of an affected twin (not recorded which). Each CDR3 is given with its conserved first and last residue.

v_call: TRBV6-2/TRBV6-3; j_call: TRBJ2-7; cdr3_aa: CASSYSDRGFYEQYF
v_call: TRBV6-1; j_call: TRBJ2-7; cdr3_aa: CASRERRGRSYEQYF
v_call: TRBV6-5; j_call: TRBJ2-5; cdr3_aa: CASSYLSLTGRETQYF
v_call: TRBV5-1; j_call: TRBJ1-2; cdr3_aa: CASSLGRQGVTNYGYTF
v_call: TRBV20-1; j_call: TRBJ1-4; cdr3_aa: CSVTKGAANEKLFF
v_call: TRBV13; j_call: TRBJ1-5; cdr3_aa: CASSLGGQPYSNQPQHF
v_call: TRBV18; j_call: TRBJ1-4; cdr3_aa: CASSPLRDTNEKLFF
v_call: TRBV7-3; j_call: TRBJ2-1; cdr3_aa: CASSSRTAGGYNEQFF
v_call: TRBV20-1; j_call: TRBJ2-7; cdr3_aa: CSARAWAGGSSSYEQYF
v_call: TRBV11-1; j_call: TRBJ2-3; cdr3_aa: CASSSIVGGPSDTQYF
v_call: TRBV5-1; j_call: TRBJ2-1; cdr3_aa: CASSSETGEWSGYNEQFF
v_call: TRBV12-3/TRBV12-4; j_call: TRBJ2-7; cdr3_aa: CASSFQGQGLSSYEQYF
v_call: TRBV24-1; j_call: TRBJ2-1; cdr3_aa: CATSDGLAGAEQFF
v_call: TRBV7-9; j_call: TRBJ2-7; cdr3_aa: CASSPFLGRPQEQYF
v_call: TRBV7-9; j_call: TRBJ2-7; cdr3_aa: CASSFAGGIYEQYF
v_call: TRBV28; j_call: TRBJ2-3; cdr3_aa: CASSPPQRWGMTDTQYF
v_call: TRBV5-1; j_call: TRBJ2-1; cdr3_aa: CASSFPRDRMGGEQFF
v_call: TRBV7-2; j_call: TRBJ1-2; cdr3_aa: CASSLAGVHGYTF
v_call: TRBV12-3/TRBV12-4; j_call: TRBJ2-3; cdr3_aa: CASSSLRRRTDTQYF
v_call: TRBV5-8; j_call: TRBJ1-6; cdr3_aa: CASSLEGWGSPLHF
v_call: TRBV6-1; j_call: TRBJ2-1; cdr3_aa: CASTTSRGNSEYNEQFF
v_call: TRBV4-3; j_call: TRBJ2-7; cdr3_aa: CASSRMGQGNYEQYF
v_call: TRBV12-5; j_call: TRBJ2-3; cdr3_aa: CASGPSGADTQYF